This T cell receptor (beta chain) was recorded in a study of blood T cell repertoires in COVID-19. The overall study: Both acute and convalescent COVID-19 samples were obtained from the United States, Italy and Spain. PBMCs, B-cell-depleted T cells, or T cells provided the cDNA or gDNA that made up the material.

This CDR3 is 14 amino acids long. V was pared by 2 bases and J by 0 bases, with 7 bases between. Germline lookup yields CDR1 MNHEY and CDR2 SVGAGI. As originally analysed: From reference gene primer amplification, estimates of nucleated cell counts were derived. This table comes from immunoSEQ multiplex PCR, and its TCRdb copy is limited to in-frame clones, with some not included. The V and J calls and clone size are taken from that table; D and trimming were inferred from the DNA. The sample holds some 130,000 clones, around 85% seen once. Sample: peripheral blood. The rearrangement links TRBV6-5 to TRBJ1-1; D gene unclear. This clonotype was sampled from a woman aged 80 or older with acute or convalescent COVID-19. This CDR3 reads CASSYGRLNTEAFF. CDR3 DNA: TGTGCCAGCAGTTACGGGAGATTGAACACTGAAGCTTTCTTT.